This T cell receptor (beta chain) stems from a study of cytomegalovirus exposure and HLA in healthy donors. Study context: The platform used for the roughly 110 validation repertoires matched that of the 500 to 850 first-cohort repertoires, a later analysis reported. Study results and limitations: Roughly 170 TCR beta chains were listed as cytomegalovirus-associated. A classifier reportedly called cytomegalovirus status with high sensitivity and specificity. According to a subsequent analysis, TCR clusters identified in the first cohort showed a tendency to co-occur across the approximately 120 validation repertoires.

Measured with immunoSEQ multiplex PCR; TCRdb has only the in-frame clones, and not every one. The sample holds 180,000 or so clones; 86% are singletons and the top ten take 2.7%. As regards this clone: Its antigen is as yet unknown.

The sample comprised PBMCs. This TCR derives from a man between 18 and 29 years old in good health and CMV-seropositive.

CDR3 bases: TGTGCCAGCAGTTTATACGGACGGGAGGAGGATAGGACTGAAGCTTTCTTT. Amino acids: CASSLYGREEDRTEAFF. V is TRBV27 and J is TRBJ1-1; no definite D call. V was cut by 1 base and J by 5 bases, with 20 bases left in between. The germline V gene has CDR1 MNHEY and CDR2 SMNVEV (reference sequence). This CDR3 spans 17 amino acids.